This T cell receptor (beta chain) was captured by sequencing in a study of cytomegalovirus exposure and HLA in healthy donors (dated by TCRdb to the late 2010s). Regarding the study in general: An earlier analysis of roughly 500 of the donors reported approximately 280 Gb of sequence data and 95 million to 140 million unique TCR beta sequences obtained from about 179 million T cells. About 300 gigabases of sequencing data and tens of millions of unique TCR sequences were included in an early release covering roughly 600 HLA-typed donors. Of the roughly 400 genotyped donors, approximately 80% fell in the genetic ancestry cluster associated with self-reported Caucasian donors. The study was designed to test whether signatures of past pathogen exposure could be identified by cataloging public T cell receptors. The study used immunosequencing to profile the T cell repertoires of 600 to 850 subjects and linked those repertoires to cytomegalovirus serostatus. A separate validation cohort of over a hundred different subjects was used in addition to the 666-subject first cohort. High-throughput TCR immunosequencing, statistical association of individual TCRs with disease status, and machine learning were combined to predict cytomegalovirus infection status. In a later analysis, previously published TCR beta repertoires from 550 to 750 donors were re-analyzed and high-resolution HLA genotyping was added so that TCR occurrence patterns could be studied. In the later analysis, no new phenotypic data were used to find candidate immune exposures; instead, reliance was placed on TCR beta sequences and their occurrence across donors. In an earlier analysis of a few hundred of the donors, high-throughput TCR beta sequencing was used to judge whether each TCR beta V gene segment behaved as functional or pseudogenic. Donor age, sex, ethnicity and CMV serostatus were collected together with the repertoire data. A later genetic analysis took genome-wide SNP genotypes for about three fifths of the 666 donors and used that subset as a discovery cohort. All discovery cohort repertoires had been generated using a single sequencing platform. HLA typing covered class I and class II loci at four-digit resolution. Typing coverage varied by locus: roughly 620-640 donors for A, B, C, DRB1 and DQB1; approximately 520 for DQA1; about 590 for DPA1; some 470 for DPB1. Because of strong linkage in the cohort, roughly 5 DR-DQ haplotypes were treated as single units for association and clustering. Across around 400 genotyped donors of the cohort, an average of approximately 240,000 unique TCR beta nucleotide sequences per donor were sequenced, and approximately 17% of those sequences were non-productive.

Regarding this clone: Its antigen is unknown. No base-level quality is on record; no much larger clone is a single base apart.

V has 5 bases trimmed and J has 7 bases trimmed; junction bases matching no gene number 4. The CDR3 has 14 amino acids, counting the end cysteine and phenylalanine. CDR3 DNA is the only sequence kept; it has 42 bases, read in frame from the first base. CDR1 and CDR2 (SGHVS, FQNEAQ) derive from the germline V gene. Results the study describes overall, beyond this receptor: Some IMGT-functional V segments, including TRBV6-2 and TRBV6-3, could not be told apart with the 87-base-pair reads, so those segments were excluded. The authors suggested that the approach could potentially be generalized to other disease states and immunological phenotypes. Sequencing depth was assumed to be roughly uniform across donors in the presence/absence analyses, though that assumption may not hold. An earlier analysis of approximately 590 of the donors showed that most TCR beta V segments appeared in productive rearrangements either about 90% or about 30% of the time, which broadly matched IMGT annotations. The classifier was reported to diagnose cytomegalovirus status with high specificity and sensitivity in both the original cohort and the validation cohort. HLA typing was unavailable for some donors at each locus, so association tests used only the typed subset. The cohort was sequenced for TCR beta chains only, and without alpha or paired-chain data the features that could be detected were limited. In a later analysis, over 15,000 TCR beta sequences were associated with specific HLA alleles at a false discovery rate of 0.05. In a later genetic analysis, a missense DCLRE1C variant was associated with V-gene and J-gene trimming of TCR beta chains, and the association was replicated in an independent cohort. Across donors, most TCR sequences were observed very rarely, whereas some public TCRs were present in many individuals. A further reported finding was that TCR beta sequences accurately predicted the HLA-A and HLA-B alleles for most subjects in the first cohort. According to a later analysis, TCR association rates differed among HLA loci, with DRB1 alleles showing the most associated TCRs and HLA-C alleles showing the fewest. The only immune exposure information available for the cohort was CMV serostatus. In a later analysis, HLA-associated TCR beta chains were found to be more clonally expanded and to have lower generation probabilities than equally common non-associated chains. Compared with the approximately 710-donor mean, donors in an Asian-associated ancestry cluster had fewer N-insertions in productive TCRs, according to a later genetic analysis. Because counts were too low, some 17 rarely observed V segments, including chromosome 9 orphons, were left out of the earlier analysis of about 500 of the donors. The study listed 150 to 200 TCR beta chains as associated with cytomegalovirus. In a later analysis, most CMV-associated TCR beta chains were found to appear HLA-restricted, with HLA associations seemingly driven largely by CMV exposure. The sequencing pipeline was judged likely to have produced a cluster of highly shared sequence variants as a technical artifact. A few of the identified cytomegalovirus-associated TCR beta chains were confirmed in vitro to be specific for cytomegalovirus antigens. Correlated functional status among segregating V segments might be attributable to linkage disequilibrium, but an unknown experimental factor could not be ruled out. In a later analysis, several top co-occurrence clusters were reported to appear linked to parvovirus B19, influenza, CMV and Epstein-Barr virus. Assigning TCR associations to individual alleles was difficult when HLA alleles, especially DR and DQ, strongly co-occurred.

In total, over 600 healthy bone marrow donors made up the cohort. At the time of sampling, all cohort members were nominally healthy, though unrecorded immune exposures were likely present. The donor was CMV seropositive and belonged to the group of around 300 seropositive cohort members. A peripheral blood sample was provided by each donor, and peripheral blood mononuclear cells were used for TCR beta sequencing. The Qiagen DNeasy Blood Extraction Kit was used to extract genomic DNA from the blood cell samples. The library was made by the immunoSEQ multiplex PCR assay. A mixture of 60 forward primers for TCR Vbeta segments and 13 reverse primers for TCR Jbeta segments was used in the multiplex PCR. A multiplex PCR assay on genomic DNA amplified the CDR3 region of rearranged TCR beta genes. The amplified TCR beta libraries were sequenced on the Illumina HiSeq System as 87-base-pair reads. Per the original workflow: A later analysis counted some 80 million unique TCR beta chains across the 666 repertoires, and some 11 million of these chains were shared by at least two donors. To remove PCR and sequencing errors, raw reads were error-corrected and collapsed into unique sequences using a nearest-neighbor algorithm that merged closely related sequences. To assign V, D and J gene segments, CDR3 sequences were aligned to IMGT reference sequences. For a sequence to be retained, at least a six-nucleotide match to both a V gene segment and a J gene segment was required. Rearrangements were called productive when the CDR3 lacked stop codons and stayed in frame with V and J; all others were non-productive. CDR3 was defined according to IMGT convention as the region running from the second conserved V-encoded cysteine to the conserved J-encoded phenylalanine. Sequences without an unambiguous match to a single V gene segment were excluded from the earlier analysis of 500 to 700 of the donors. In an earlier analysis of about 590 of the donors, a V segment was called functional when productive rearrangements were above 56.7%, and segregating when the standard deviation between donors exceeded 5%. A statistical classification framework was built for diagnosing cytomegalovirus status from the catalog of TCR beta chain sequences. In a later analysis, V and J genes were assigned by comparing TCR nucleotide sequences against IMGT/GENE-DB human TR gene sequences. In a later analysis, CDR3 sequences and most-parsimonious VDJ recombination scenarios were assigned using the TCRdist pipeline. In a later analysis, every TCR beta chain was defined by the combination of its CDR3 amino acid sequence and its V-gene family, and reads without a unique V-gene family were dropped. In a later analysis, fewer than 650 highly shared, low-generation-probability nucleotide sequences were removed to address suspected cross-contamination and a sequencing artifact. In a later analysis, a clonal expansion index was calculated for each public chain from normalized within-repertoire ranks of inferred template counts. Generation probabilities in a later analysis came from a VDJ recombination model fitted to out-of-frame rearrangements, and those results were checked against IGoR. In a later analysis, hypergeometric tests were used to score TCR-TCR, TCR-HLA and TCR-CMV co-occurrence, with a repertoire-size bias correction applied to TCR pairs. False discovery rates were estimated in a later analysis by permuting HLA or CMV assignments 20 times. In a later analysis, co-occurring TCRs were grouped using DBSCAN, with TCRdist sequence similarity added in when clustering inside HLA-allele-positive subsets. For co-occurrence clustering, repertoires with fewer than 30,000 or more than 120,000 public chains were excluded, along with 5 or 6 repertoires with anomalous nucleotide sharing. Drawn from immuneACCESS, this table holds only the in-frame rearrangements with V and J called that TCRdb kept. Clones are partly lost; checked studies trace under half to an unresolved V gene and leave the rest unexplained. V and J calls and clone size follow that table, whereas D and trimming were derived from the DNA. This sample holds about 150,000 clones; 82% were observed only once. The ten largest clones represent about 5.6% of the sample.

Sequenced sample: PBMCs. The chain links TRBV7-8 with TRBJ1-4; 10 bases in the junction line up with TRBD1. The receptor was derived from a man aged 25 to 45 in good health and CMV-seropositive. CDR3 region: CASSLTGGLEKLFF. Read as DNA, the sequence is TGTGCCAGCAGCCTGACAGGGGGCCTTGAAAAACTGTTTTTT.